These 32 T cell receptor beta chains were all obtained from the same sample, sequenced in a study of T cell changes during pregnancy in multiple sclerosis (dated 2019 in TCRdb). The library came from the immunoSEQ multiplex PCR assay. Imported from immuneACCESS, the table was reduced by TCRdb to in-frame sequences with V and J called. These copies leave out some clones; in studies compared against another copy, an unresolved V gene accounts for under half, and the cause of the remainder is not known. Counted in this sample were 40,000 or so clones; about 91% of them appeared once. Of the sample, about 1.2% falls within the top ten clones. The material sequenced was CD4+ T cells from peripheral blood mononuclear cells, taken in the first trimester of pregnancy. All receptors derive from a female donor with multiple sclerosis, enrolled in a pregnancy study.

CDR3 region: CASSLGLAGVETQYF. In DNA, the CDR3 is TGTGCCAGCAGCTTGGGACTAGCGGGAGTAGAGACCCAGTACTTC. This rearrangement joins TRBV5-6 to TRBJ2-5, with 12 bases fitting TRBD2. The germline gives CDR1 SGHDT, CDR2 YYEEEE. Trimming cost V 0 bases and J 4 bases; bases outside gene matches: 1. There are 15 residues in the CDR3.

The chain uses TRBV2 and TRBJ2-5, with TRBD2 matching 8 bases. Trimming took 4 bases from V and 2 from J; bases not matched to a gene: 6. The CDR3 spans 15 residues. Looked up from germline, CDR1 is SNHLY and CDR2 is FYNNEI. CDR3: CASSVLAGRQETQYF. The CDR3, as DNA: TGTGCCAGCAGTGTCCTAGCGGGTAGGCAAGAGACCCAGTACTTC.

J is TRBJ1-3 and V is TRBV7-3; D unresolved. Germline lookup yields CDR1 SGHTA and CDR2 FQGTGA. V shed 5 bases and J shed 7 bases, with 18 bases lying between them. This CDR3 has 15 residues. The CDR3 protein is CASSPDGFGGNTIYF. As DNA, the CDR3 is TGTGCCAGCAGCCCCGATGGATTTGGCGGGAACACCATATATTTT.

The gene calls are TRBV7-9 and TRBJ2-1, with 12 bases identical to TRBD2. Germline lookup yields CDR1 SEHNR and CDR2 FQNEAQ (reference sequence). CDR3 length: 15 residues. V trimming: 1 base; J trimming: 7 bases; junction bases outside the gene matches: 2. CDR3 sequence (DNA): TGTGCCAGCAGCTTAGAACTAGCGGGAGGAAATGAGCAGTTCTTC. The encoded protein is CASSLELAGGNEQFF.

This rearrangement joins TRBV7-2 to TRBJ2-2; D is undetermined. V lost 3 bases and J lost 5, with 7 bases in between. The germline V gene has CDR1 SGHTA and CDR2 FQGNSA. The CDR3 has 13 amino acids. The CDR3 region has the DNA TGTGCCAGCAGCTTTGACGGGACCGGGGAGCTGTTTTTT. Protein: CASSFDGTGELFF.

This chain joins TRBV6-5 and TRBJ2-7, with D perhaps TRBD1 (5 bases). CDR1 MNHEY and CDR2 SVGAGI come from the germline V gene. This CDR3 has 15 amino acids. Trimming shortened V by 1 base and J by 5 bases, and 15 bases separated the two germline ends. CDR3 nucleotides: TGTGCCAGCAGTTACTTCGTCGGCAGGGCCCACGAGCAGTACTTC. The encoded protein is CASSYFVGRAHEQYF.

The V and J genes are TRBV6-1 and TRBJ2-7, with D maybe TRBD1 (6 bases). Per germline, CDR1 MNHNS and CDR2 SASEGT. The CDR3 runs 16 residues. V dropped 4 bases and J dropped 2 bases, with 18 bases sitting between them. The CDR3 sequence: CASSVLLTGRPYEQYF. The CDR3 DNA sequence: TGTGCCAGCAGTGTATTATTAACAGGGCGGCCCTACGAGCAGTACTTC.

This clone showed up just once. The chain recombines TRBV7-9 with TRBJ2-3; TRBD2 matches at 14 bases. Germline lookup yields CDR1 SEHNR and CDR2 FQNEAQ (reference sequence). J was trimmed by 4 bases and V by 5 bases; bases with no gene match: 5. The CDR3 has 16 amino acids. DNA of the CDR3: TGTGCCAGCAGCACATGGACTAGCGGGAGGTCAGATACGCAGTATTTT. It specifies CASSTWTSGRSDTQYF.

The chain combines TRBV7-2 with TRBJ2-5; 13 bases agree with TRBD2. CDR3 length: 16 residues. The V gene end was trimmed by 5 bases and the J gene end by 4 bases; junction bases not matched to a gene: 7. CDR1 and CDR2 from the germline V gene are SGHTA and FQGNSA. CDR3 bases: TGTGCCAGCAGCCTGAGACTAGCGGGAGGAGGAGAGACCCAGTACTTC. This translates into CASSLRLAGGGETQYF.

V usage is TRBV11-2 and J usage is TRBJ2-7, with D possibly matching TRBD2 (6 bases). Germline V lookup: CDR1 SGHAT, CDR2 FQNNGV. The CDR3 sequence is 15 residues long. The V end was cut by 5 bases, the J end by 2 bases, with 16 bases between. This chain's CDR3 is CASSRSLGSPYEQYF. The CDR3 DNA reads as TGTGCCAGCAGCCGTAGCCTCGGGAGCCCCTACGAGCAGTACTTC.

The rearrangement uses TRBV5-1 and TRBJ2-7; possible D gene TRBD2, 6 bases. This CDR3 has 15 amino acids. Germline V gives CDR1 SGHRS, CDR2 YFSETQ. Trimming left V 4 bases short and J 7 bases short, with 21 bases between. The CDR3 reads CASSAALRDSGEQYF. The CDR3 DNA follows: TGCGCCAGCAGCGCTGCCCTGCGGGATTCTGGGGAGCAGTACTTC.

This chain links TRBV7-6 with TRBJ2-5, with TRBD2 as a possible D gene (6 bases). With 1 base removed from V and 5 bases from J, the gap between germline ends came to 11 bases. The germline gives CDR1 SGHVS, CDR2 FNYEAQ. The length of the CDR3 is 14 residues. CDR3 region: CASSLVGRSETQYF. In nucleotides, the CDR3 is TGTGCCAGCAGCTTAGTCGGGAGAAGCGAGACCCAGTACTTC.

The chain employs TRBV10-3 and TRBJ2-7; TRBD2 aligns across 10 bases. Germline assignment: CDR1 ENHRY and CDR2 SYGVKD. The V gene end was trimmed by 4 bases and the J gene end by 1 base; junction bases not matched to a gene: 1. The CDR3 contains 14 residues. The CDR3 DNA reads as TGTGCCATCAGTGGGACTAGCGGATCCTACGAGCAGTACTTC. It specifies CAISGTSGSYEQYF.

The chain carries TRBV15 and TRBJ1-5; 8 nucleotides match TRBD1. Trimming removed 4 bases from V and 7 bases from J; junction bases left unmatched: 12. CDR3 length equals 16 residues. Germline CDR1 and CDR2: LNHNV and YYDKDF (reference sequence). The CDR3 is CATSIFPTGAGQPQHF. CDR3 DNA: TGTGCCACCAGCATTTTTCCGACAGGGGCCGGACAGCCCCAGCATTTT. Using reference TRBV15 and TRBJ1-5 for the parts outside the CDR3, the full variable domain is DAMVIQNPRYQVTQFGKPVTLSCSQTLNHNVMYWYQQKSSQAPKLLFHYYDKDFNNEADTPDNFQSRRPNTSFCFLDIRSPGLGDTAMYLCATSIFPTGAGQPQHFGDGTRLSIL.

The chain combines TRBV29-1 with TRBJ2-7, with 11 bases lining up with TRBD1. This CDR3 spans 12 amino acids. J lost 7 bases, V lost 6 bases, and 5 bases had no gene match. The V gene's germline CDR1 is SQVTM and CDR2 ANQGSEA. The CDR3 DNA reads as TGCAGCGTAGGACAGGGGGCGGGTGAGCAGTACTTC. It yields the protein CSVGQGAGEQYF.

This clone appeared a single time. The chain employs TRBV5-4 and TRBJ2-7, with 9 bases identical to TRBD1. Per the germline V gene, CDR1 is SGHNT and CDR2 is YYREEE (reference sequence). With V trimmed by 4 bases and J by 6 bases, 11 bases remained unmatched. This CDR3 spans 15 amino acids. The CDR3 DNA reads TGTGCCAGCAGCCCGGGGGGACAGGGTGCTACCGAGCAGTACTTC. Amino acids: CASSPGGQGATEQYF.

The chain couples TRBV5-8 to TRBJ2-5; 7 bases fit TRBD2. The CDR3 extends over 13 amino acids. CDR1 and CDR2 from the germline V gene are SGHTS and YDEGEE. Trimming cost V 4 bases and J 2 bases; bases outside gene matches: 2. The CDR3 is CASSRGLQETQYF. Here the CDR3 DNA reads TGTGCCAGCAGCCGGGGACTACAAGAGACCCAGTACTTC.

This clone was picked up one time. The rearrangement uses TRBV19 and TRBJ1-5, with 10 bases identical to TRBD1. This CDR3 contains 16 residues. After removal of 4 bases from V and 6 bases from J, the junction contained 9 bases not matched to a gene. Germline V gene sequence: CDR1 LNHDA, CDR2 SQIVND (reference sequence). CDR3 nucleotide sequence: TGTGCCAGTAGTAGGCCAGGACAGGGGGAAGTTCAGCCCCAGCATTTT. It encodes CASSRPGQGEVQPQHF.

The chain combines TRBV7-7 with TRBJ2-3; 14 positions match TRBD2. Germline lookup yields CDR1 SSHAT and CDR2 FNYEAQ (reference sequence). The CDR3 covers 15 residues. Germline trimming cut 5 bases from V and 4 bases from J; bases unmatched to any gene: 2. Here the CDR3 reads CASSRGLAGADTQYF. The CDR3 bases are TGTGCCAGCAGCCGGGGACTAGCGGGAGCAGATACGCAGTATTTT. Supplemented by reference TRBV7-7 and TRBJ2-3, the full variable domain reads GAGVSQSPRYKVTKRGQDVTLRCDPISSHATLYWYQQALGQGPEFLTYFNYEAQPDKSGLPSDRFSAERPEGSISTLTIQRTEQRDSAMYRCASSRGLAGADTQYFGPGTRLTVL.

The chain is built from TRBV10-3 and TRBJ1-1; 8 bases are a match to TRBD1. The CDR3 sequence is 14 residues long. In germline, CDR1 is ENHRY, CDR2 SYGVKD. Unmatched junction bases numbered 5, after V lost 8 bases and J lost 0 bases. In DNA form, the CDR3 reads TGTGCCATCGGACAGGGCGAACTGAACACTGAAGCTTTCTTT. The encoded protein is CAIGQGELNTEAFF.

V gene TRBV6-1 combines with J gene TRBJ2-7, with 7 bases that match TRBD2. CDR1 and CDR2 (germline): MNHNS, SASEGT. The V and J ends lost 4 bases and 0 bases, in that order; junction bases with no gene match: 9. The CDR3 has 16 amino acids. CDR3 coding DNA: TGTGCCAGCAGTGGTCAAGGCGCTAGCGGCTCCTACGAGCAGTACTTC. Translation: CASSGQGASGSYEQYF.

V and J are TRBV19 and TRBJ2-7; 8 positions match TRBD1. Looked up from germline, CDR1 is LNHDA and CDR2 is SQIVND (reference sequence). This CDR3 has 10 amino acids. Trimming cost V 11 bases and J 11 bases; bases outside gene matches: 8. The CDR3 region has the DNA TGTGCCTTCCTCCGGGGACAGGAGTACTTC. Amino acid sequence: CAFLRGQEYF.

This clone was seen only once. This chain links TRBV10-3 with TRBJ1-4; D gene ambiguous. The germline V and J ends were trimmed by 0 bases and 4 bases, with 9 bases remaining between them. The CDR3 contains 15 residues. Germline V gene lookup returns CDR1 ENHRY and CDR2 SYGVKD. In DNA, the CDR3 is TGTGCCATCAGTGAGTCGGCGGAAAGTAATGAAAAACTGTTTTTT. Its translation: CAISESAESNEKLFF.

V and J are TRBV29-1 and TRBJ1-4; 9 positions match TRBD1. The CDR3 covers 17 residues. V lost 6 bases, J lost 12 bases, and 23 bases stayed unmatched. Germline lookup yields CDR1 SQVTM and CDR2 ANQGSEA. The CDR3 spells CSVGDHSYRGPPPELFF. Here the CDR3 DNA reads TGCAGCGTAGGAGACCACTCTTACAGGGGGCCTCCGCCTGAACTGTTTTTT.

The J gene is TRBJ2-5, the V gene TRBV10-3; 12 nucleotides match TRBD2. The CDR3 is 16 residues long. V lost 5 bases, J lost 4 bases, and 8 bases stayed unmatched. The V gene's germline CDR1 is ENHRY and CDR2 SYGVKD. CDR3: CAISNRLAGDSETQYF. CDR3 coding DNA: TGTGCCATCAGTAATCGACTAGCGGGAGATTCAGAGACCCAGTACTTC.

This clone appeared a single time. The chain couples TRBV6-1 to TRBJ2-7, with TRBD1 matching over 8 bases. Trimming cost V 0 bases and J 3 bases; bases outside gene matches: 4. Germline loops: CDR1 MNHNS, CDR2 SASEGT. The CDR3 runs to 15 residues. The CDR3 bases are TGTGCCAGCAGTGAAGCGGGGACAGGAGACTACGAGCAGTACTTC. Amino acid sequence: CASSEAGTGDYEQYF.

The chain couples TRBV5-1 to TRBJ2-1; 9 nucleotides match TRBD2. The V segment lost 2 bases and the J segment 3 bases; nucleotides outside the gene matches: 12. The CDR3 runs 18 residues. Per the germline V gene, CDR1 is SGHRS and CDR2 is YFSETQ. This chain's CDR3 is CASSFHPDSGSFYNEQFF. CDR3 sequence (DNA): TGCGCCAGCAGCTTCCACCCCGATAGCGGGAGTTTCTACAATGAGCAGTTCTTC.

J is TRBJ2-1 and V is TRBV5-5; tentative D call: TRBD1 (5 bases). V dropped 0 bases and J dropped 0 bases, with 10 bases sitting between them. The germline V gene has CDR1 SGHKS and CDR2 YYEKEE (reference sequence). The CDR3 runs 16 residues. The CDR3 reads CASSLALGPSYNEQFF. The CDR3 DNA reads as TGTGCCAGCAGCTTGGCTTTGGGGCCCTCCTACAATGAGCAGTTCTTC.

The V call is TRBV7-2, the J call TRBJ1-2, with unresolved D. Germline loops: CDR1 SGHTA, CDR2 FQGNSA. V gave up 1 base and J gave up 4 bases, with 13 bases separating them. This CDR3 is 15 amino acids long. CDR3 DNA sequence: TGTGCCAGCAGCTTAGATCCCGACGGGGTCTATGGCTACACCTTC. Translated: CASSLDPDGVYGYTF.

The chain uses TRBV6-1 and TRBJ2-1; maybe TRBD1 (5 bases). V lost 7 bases and J lost 0, with 10 bases in between. Per germline, CDR1 MNHNS and CDR2 SASEGT. The CDR3 consists of 14 residues. In DNA, the CDR3 is TGTGCCAGCACCCGACAGAGCTCCTACAATGAGCAGTTCTTC. Its translation is CASTRQSSYNEQFF.

This CDR3 reads CASSYRAAKTGKSNQPQHF. Written as DNA, the CDR3 is TGTGCCAGCAGCTACCGAGCGGCCAAAACAGGGAAGAGCAATCAGCCCCAGCATTTT. This sequence joins TRBV5-6 and TRBJ1-5, with D possibly matching TRBD1 (6 bases). Trimming removed 3 bases from V and 1 base from J, with 23 bases in between. Germline CDR1 reads SGHDT; CDR2 reads YYEEEE. The CDR3 contains 19 residues.

The rearrangement uses TRBV5-1 and TRBJ1-2; 8 nucleotides match TRBD1. The CDR3 runs to 15 residues. Looked up from germline, CDR1 is SGHRS and CDR2 is YFSETQ. The V and J ends lost 3 bases and 3 bases, in that order; junction bases with no gene match: 7. As DNA, the CDR3 is TGCGCCAGCAGCTCTCAGGGGGCGGAGGACTATGGCTACACCTTC. It codes for CASSSQGAEDYGYTF.